This note documents a single TCR beta chain sequence. The target of this receptor is not known. No base-level quality is on record; no much larger clone is a single base apart. The library was produced with the immunoSEQ multiplex PCR assay. A mixture of 60 forward primers for TCR Vbeta segments and 13 reverse primers for TCR Jbeta segments was used in the multiplex PCR. Amplification of the CDR3 region of rearranged TCR beta genes was performed with a multiplex PCR assay on genomic DNA. On the Illumina HiSeq System, the amplified TCR beta libraries were sequenced as 87-base-pair reads. As for how the authors treated the data: In a later analysis, 80 million or so unique TCR beta chains were counted across the roughly 610 repertoires, and roughly 10 million of these chains were shared by at least two donors. Raw reads were error-corrected and collapsed into unique sequences with a nearest-neighbor algorithm that merged closely related sequences to remove PCR and sequencing errors. V, D and J gene segments were assigned by aligning CDR3 sequences to IMGT reference sequences. For a sequence to be retained, a match of at least six nucleotides to both a V gene segment and a J gene segment was required. Rearrangements were classified as productive when the CDR3 lacked stop codons and remained in frame with V and J, and all other rearrangements were classified as non-productive. Following IMGT convention, CDR3 was defined as the stretch from the second conserved V-encoded cysteine to the conserved J-encoded phenylalanine. In an earlier analysis of around 540 of the donors, sequences lacking an unambiguous match to a single V gene segment were excluded. In an earlier analysis of 587 of the donors, a V segment was called functional when productive rearrangements were above 56.7%, and segregating when the standard deviation between donors exceeded 5%. A statistical classification framework was built to diagnose cytomegalovirus status from the catalog of TCR beta chain sequences. In a later analysis, V and J genes were assigned by comparing TCR nucleotide sequences against IMGT/GENE-DB human TR gene sequences. A later analysis assigned CDR3 sequences and most-parsimonious VDJ recombination scenarios with the TCRdist pipeline. In a later analysis, each TCR beta chain was defined by its CDR3 amino acid sequence together with its V-gene family, and reads lacking a unique V-gene family were excluded. In a later analysis, approximately 640 highly shared, low-generation-probability nucleotide sequences were removed to address suspected cross-contamination and a sequencing artifact. A later analysis calculated a clonal expansion index for each public chain from normalized within-repertoire ranks of inferred template counts. A later analysis computed generation probabilities with a VDJ recombination model fitted to out-of-frame rearrangements, and checked the results against IGoR. In a later analysis, hypergeometric tests were used to score TCR-TCR, TCR-HLA and TCR-CMV co-occurrence, with a repertoire-size bias correction applied to TCR pairs. False discovery rates were estimated in a later analysis by permuting HLA or CMV assignments 20 times. A later analysis grouped co-occurring TCRs with DBSCAN, adding TCRdist sequence similarity when clustering within HLA-allele-positive subsets. Repertoires with fewer than 30,000 or more than 120,000 public chains, plus five repertoires with anomalous nucleotide sharing, were excluded from co-occurrence clustering. Not all clones reach the TCRdb copy of this immuneACCESS table, which keeps in-frame sequences only. Checked studies attribute under half of the gap to unresolved V genes and leave the rest unexplained. D and trimming were read from the DNA, whereas the V and J calls and clone size are those reported in that table. For this sample the table gives approximately 130,000 clones, of which roughly 80% were detected only once. The ten largest clones add up to around 7.8% of the sample.

Per the germline V gene, SGDLS is the CDR1 and YYNGEE is the CDR2. There are 15 amino acids in the CDR3, from cysteine to phenylalanine inclusive. Only the CDR3 DNA stays, 45 bases, in frame from base 1. The V and J ends are trimmed by 2 bases and 0 bases, leaving 9 bases between them. The sample belongs to a study of cytomegalovirus exposure and HLA in healthy donors (TCRdb year 2017). Broadly, across the study: An earlier analysis of 587 of the donors reported 276 Gb of sequence data and 95 million to 140 million unique TCR beta sequences obtained from 150 million to 200 million T cells. High-throughput TCR immunosequencing, statistical association of individual TCRs with disease status, and machine learning were combined to predict cytomegalovirus infection status. To study patterns of TCR occurrence, a later analysis re-analyzed previously published TCR beta repertoires from 666 donors and added high-resolution HLA genotyping. The genetic ancestry cluster associated with self-reported Caucasian donors included roughly four fifths of the roughly 360 genotyped donors. Typing coverage varied by locus: roughly 620-640 donors for A, B, C, DRB1 and DQB1; more than 500 for DQA1; around 610 for DPA1; about 450 for DPB1. All discovery cohort repertoires had been generated using a single sequencing platform. HLA typing included class I and class II loci at four-digit resolution. Using immunosequencing, the study profiled T cell repertoires from fewer than 700 subjects and related those repertoires to cytomegalovirus serostatus. In an earlier analysis of several hundred of the donors, high-throughput TCR beta sequencing was used to judge whether each TCR beta V gene segment behaved as functional or pseudogenic. About five DR-DQ haplotypes were treated as single units for association and clustering because of strong linkage in the cohort. Donor age, sex, ethnicity and CMV serostatus were compiled alongside the repertoire data. Rather than using new phenotypic data, the later analysis identified candidate immune exposures from TCR beta sequences and from how often those sequences occurred across donors. A later genetic analysis took genome-wide SNP genotypes for about three fifths of the 666 donors and used that subset as a discovery cohort. Besides the first cohort of 500 to 700 subjects, a separate validation cohort made up of over a hundred different subjects was used. The aim of the study was to test whether cataloging public T cell receptors could identify signatures of past pathogen exposure. An early release covering more than 500 HLA-typed donors comprised 300 to 350 gigabases of sequencing data and roughly 85 million unique TCR sequences. Among 300 to 450 genotyped donors of the cohort, an average of roughly 240,000 unique TCR beta nucleotide sequences were sequenced per donor, roughly 20% of them non-productive. What the work shows at the level of the full study, not this receptor alone: The presence/absence analyses assumed that sequencing depth was roughly uniform across donors, and that assumption may not be true. According to a later analysis, parvovirus B19, influenza, CMV and Epstein-Barr virus appeared linked to several top co-occurrence clusters. A group of highly shared sequence variants was considered likely to be a technical artifact of the sequencing pipeline. An earlier analysis of 587 of the donors showed that most TCR beta V segments appeared in productive rearrangements either about 90% or about 30% of the time, which broadly matched IMGT annotations. The 87-base-pair reads could not distinguish some IMGT-functional V segments, including TRBV6-2 and TRBV6-3, so those segments were excluded. Compared with equally common non-associated chains, HLA-associated TCR beta chains in a later analysis were more clonally expanded and had lower generation probabilities. In the study, around 160 TCR beta chains were listed as associated with cytomegalovirus. While some public TCRs were present in many individuals, most TCR sequences turned up only very rarely across donors. The classifier was reported to diagnose cytomegalovirus status with high specificity and sensitivity in both the original cohort and the validation cohort. When HLA alleles, especially DR and DQ, strongly co-occurred, TCR associations were difficult to assign to individual alleles. Because counts were too low, 15 to 20 rarely observed V segments, including chromosome 9 orphons, were left out of the earlier analysis of several hundred of the donors. According to a later genetic analysis, donors in an Asian-associated ancestry cluster had fewer N-insertions in productive TCRs than the roughly 670-donor mean. According to a later analysis, TCR association rates differed among HLA loci, with DRB1 alleles showing the most associated TCRs and HLA-C alleles showing the fewest. An association between a missense DCLRE1C variant and V-gene and J-gene trimming of TCR beta chains was found in a later genetic analysis and replicated in an independent cohort. It was suggested by the authors that the approach could potentially be generalized to other disease states and immunological phenotypes. Specific HLA alleles were associated with roughly 16,000 TCR beta sequences at a false discovery rate of 0.05 in a later analysis. Because HLA typing was unavailable for some donors at each locus, only the typed subset was used in association tests. Correlated functional status among segregating V segments might reflect linkage disequilibrium, but an unknown experimental factor could not be ruled out. A further reported finding was that TCR beta sequences accurately predicted the HLA-A and HLA-B alleles for most subjects in the first cohort. For the cohort, immune exposure information was limited to CMV serostatus. In vitro tests confirmed that a few of the cytomegalovirus-associated TCR beta chains recognize cytomegalovirus antigens. A later analysis found that most CMV-associated TCR beta chains appeared HLA-restricted, with HLA associations seemingly driven largely by CMV exposure. The cohort was sequenced for TCR beta chains only, and without alpha or paired-chain data the features that could be detected were limited.

In total, 666 healthy bone marrow donors made up the cohort. Cohort members were all nominally healthy when sampled, although unrecorded immune exposures were likely present. The donor was CMV seropositive and belonged to the group of more than 250 seropositive cohort members. Every donor gave a peripheral blood sample, and the peripheral blood mononuclear cells from that sample were used for TCR beta sequencing. The Qiagen DNeasy Blood Extraction Kit was used to extract genomic DNA from the blood cell samples. This receptor was taken from a woman between 50 and 59 years old in good health and CMV-seropositive. Here the chain combines TRBV9 and TRBJ2-1; the D gene is perhaps TRBD1, on 5 matching bases. Sequencing used PBMCs. The CDR3 is CASSVGDSSYNEQFF. DNA sequence: TGTGCCAGCAGCGTCGGAGACAGCTCCTACAATGAGCAGTTCTTC.